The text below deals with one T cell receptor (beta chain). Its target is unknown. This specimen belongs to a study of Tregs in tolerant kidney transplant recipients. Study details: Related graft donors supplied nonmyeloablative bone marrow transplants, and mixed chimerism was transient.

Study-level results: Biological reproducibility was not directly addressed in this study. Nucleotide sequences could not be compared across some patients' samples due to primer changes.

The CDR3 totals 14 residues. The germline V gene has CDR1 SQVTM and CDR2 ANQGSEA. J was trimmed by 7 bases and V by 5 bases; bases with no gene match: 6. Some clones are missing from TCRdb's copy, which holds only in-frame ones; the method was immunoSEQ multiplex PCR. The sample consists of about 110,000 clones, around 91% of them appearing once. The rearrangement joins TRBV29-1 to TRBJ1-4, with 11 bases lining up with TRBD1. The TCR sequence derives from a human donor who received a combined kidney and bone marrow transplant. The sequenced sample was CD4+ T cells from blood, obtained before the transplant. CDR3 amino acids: CSVSRDRGIEKLFF. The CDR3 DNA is TGCAGCGTTTCCCGGGACAGGGGGATTGAAAAACTGTTTTTT. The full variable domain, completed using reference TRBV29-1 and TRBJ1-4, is SAVISQKPSRDICQRGTSLTIQCQVDSQVTMMFWYRQQPGQSLTLIATANQGSEATYESGFVIDKFPISRPNLTFSTLTVSNMSPEDSSIYLCSVSRDRGIEKLFFGSGTQLSVL.